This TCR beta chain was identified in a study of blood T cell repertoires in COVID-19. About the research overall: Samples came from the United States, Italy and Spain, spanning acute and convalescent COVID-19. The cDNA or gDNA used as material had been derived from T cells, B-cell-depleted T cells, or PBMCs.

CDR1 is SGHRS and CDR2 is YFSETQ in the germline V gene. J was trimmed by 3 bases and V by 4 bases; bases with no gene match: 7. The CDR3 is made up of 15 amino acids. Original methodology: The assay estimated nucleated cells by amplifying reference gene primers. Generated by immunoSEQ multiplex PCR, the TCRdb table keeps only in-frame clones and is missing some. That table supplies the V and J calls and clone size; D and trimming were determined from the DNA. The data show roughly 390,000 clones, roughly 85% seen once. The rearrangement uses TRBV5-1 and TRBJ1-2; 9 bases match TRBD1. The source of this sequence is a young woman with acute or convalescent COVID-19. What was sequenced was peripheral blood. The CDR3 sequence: CASSEDRGKDYGYTF. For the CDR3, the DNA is TGCGCCAGCAGCGAAGACAGGGGGAAGGACTATGGCTACACCTTC.